The present TCR beta chain was sequenced within a study of cytomegalovirus exposure and HLA in healthy donors (dated by TCRdb to the late 2010s). About the investigation overall: An earlier analysis of roughly 610 of the donors reported about 300 Gb of sequence data and 117 million unique TCR beta sequences obtained from around 190 million T cells. An early release that covered roughly 600 HLA-typed donors contained approximately 300 gigabases of sequencing data and tens of millions of unique TCR sequences. Of the 300 to 500 genotyped donors, 70% to 90% were placed in the genetic ancestry cluster associated with self-reported Caucasian donors. The study aimed to test whether cataloging public T cell receptors could reveal signatures of past pathogen exposure. The study profiled the T cell repertoires of about 720 subjects by immunosequencing and related them to cytomegalovirus serostatus. Along with the approximately 620-subject first cohort, a separate validation cohort of some 130 different subjects was used. To predict cytomegalovirus infection status, the study combined high-throughput TCR immunosequencing, statistical association of individual TCRs with disease status, and machine learning. In a later analysis, previously published TCR beta repertoires from about 670 donors were re-analyzed and high-resolution HLA genotyping was added so that TCR occurrence patterns could be studied. Rather than drawing on any new phenotypic data, the later analysis identified candidate immune exposures from TCR beta sequences and the way those sequences occurred across donors. An earlier analysis of some 500 of the donors used high-throughput TCR beta sequencing to judge whether each TCR beta V gene segment behaved as functional or pseudogenic. Donor age, sex, ethnicity and CMV serostatus were compiled alongside the repertoire data. In a later genetic analysis, genome-wide SNP genotypes for about three fifths of the roughly 670 donors were used, and that subset was treated as a discovery cohort. All discovery cohort repertoires had been generated using a single sequencing platform. Both class I and class II loci were covered by HLA typing, at four-digit resolution. Typing coverage varied by locus: roughly 629-640 donors for A, B, C, DRB1 and DQB1; approximately 500 for DQA1; over 600 for DPA1; around 450 for DPB1. Because of strong linkage in the cohort, five DR-DQ haplotypes were treated as single units for association and clustering. Across some 400 genotyped donors of the cohort, an average of approximately 200,000 unique TCR beta nucleotide sequences per donor were sequenced, and roughly 17% of those sequences were non-productive. Study-wide conclusions, independent of this receptor: Cytomegalovirus status was reported to be diagnosed by the classifier with high specificity and sensitivity in both the original and validation cohorts. CMV serostatus was the only immune exposure information available for the cohort. A few of the identified cytomegalovirus-associated TCR beta chains were confirmed in vitro to be specific for cytomegalovirus antigens. At a false discovery rate of 0.05, a later analysis linked 15,000 to 20,000 TCR beta sequences to specific HLA alleles. When HLA alleles, especially DR and DQ, strongly co-occurred, attributing TCR associations to individual alleles was difficult. A further reported finding was that TCR beta sequences accurately predicted the HLA-A and HLA-B alleles for most subjects in the first cohort. The presence/absence analyses assumed that sequencing depth was roughly uniform across donors, and that assumption may not be true. In a later genetic analysis, a missense DCLRE1C variant was associated with V-gene and J-gene trimming of TCR beta chains, and the association was replicated in an independent cohort. Because some donors lacked HLA typing at each locus, the association tests relied only on the typed subset. Correlated functional status among segregating V segments might reflect linkage disequilibrium, but an unknown experimental factor could not be ruled out. The study listed 164 TCR beta chains as associated with cytomegalovirus. Across donors, most TCR sequences were observed very rarely, whereas some public TCRs were present in many individuals. In an earlier analysis of a few hundred of the donors, most TCR beta V segments were observed in productive rearrangements about 90% or about 30% of the time, broadly matching IMGT annotations. Only TCR beta chains were sequenced in this cohort, and the absence of alpha or paired-chain data limited detectable features. According to the authors, the approach could potentially be generalized to other disease states and immunological phenotypes. According to a later genetic analysis, donors in an Asian-associated ancestry cluster had fewer N-insertions in productive TCRs than the approximately 700-donor mean. In a later analysis, most CMV-associated TCR beta chains were found to appear HLA-restricted, with HLA associations seemingly driven largely by CMV exposure. A cluster of highly shared sequence variants was judged likely to be a technical artifact of the sequencing pipeline. A later analysis reported that several top co-occurrence clusters appeared linked to parvovirus B19, influenza, CMV and Epstein-Barr virus. About 17 rarely observed V segments, including chromosome 9 orphons, were excluded from the earlier analysis of about 610 of the donors because counts were too low. According to a later analysis, TCR association rates differed among HLA loci, with DRB1 alleles showing the most associated TCRs and HLA-C alleles showing the fewest. Because the 87-base-pair reads could not distinguish some IMGT-functional V segments, including TRBV6-2 and TRBV6-3, those segments were excluded. In a later analysis, HLA-associated TCR beta chains showed more clonal expansion and lower generation probabilities than non-associated chains that were equally common.

In total, 500 to 700 healthy bone marrow donors made up the cohort. All cohort members were sampled while nominally healthy, although unrecorded immune exposures were likely present. The donor tested CMV seronegative, placing the donor among the 350 to 400 seronegative members of the cohort. Each donor provided a peripheral blood sample, and peripheral blood mononuclear cells were used for TCR beta sequencing. The Qiagen DNeasy Blood Extraction Kit was used to extract genomic DNA from the blood cell samples. Library method: the immunoSEQ multiplex PCR assay. For the multiplex PCR, a mixture combining 60 forward primers for TCR Vbeta segments and 13 reverse primers for TCR Jbeta segments was used. Amplification of the CDR3 region of rearranged TCR beta genes was performed with a multiplex PCR assay on genomic DNA. The Illumina HiSeq System was used to sequence the amplified TCR beta libraries as 87-base-pair reads. The published analysis was carried out like this. A later analysis counted 75 million to 100 million unique TCR beta chains across the 650 to 800 repertoires, and some 12 million of these chains were shared by at least two donors. Raw reads were error-corrected and collapsed into unique sequences by a nearest-neighbor algorithm in which closely related sequences were merged to remove PCR and sequencing errors. CDR3 sequences were aligned to IMGT reference sequences to assign V, D and J gene segments. Each retained sequence needed at least a six-nucleotide match to both a V gene segment and a J gene segment. A rearrangement was called productive if the CDR3 had no stop codons and remained in frame with V and J, and every other rearrangement was called non-productive. CDR3 was defined by IMGT convention, running from the second conserved V-encoded cysteine to the conserved J-encoded phenylalanine. Sequences without an unambiguous match to a single V gene segment were excluded from the earlier analysis of a few hundred of the donors. In an earlier analysis of 587 of the donors, V segments were called functional above 56.7% productive rearrangements and were called segregating when the between-donor standard deviation exceeded 5%. A statistical classification framework was built to diagnose cytomegalovirus status from the catalog of TCR beta chain sequences. A later analysis assigned V and J genes by comparing TCR nucleotide sequences with IMGT/GENE-DB human TR gene sequences. In a later analysis, CDR3 sequences and most-parsimonious VDJ recombination scenarios were assigned using the TCRdist pipeline. In a later analysis, each TCR beta chain was defined by its CDR3 amino acid sequence together with its V-gene family, and reads without a unique V-gene family were excluded. A later analysis removed nearly 600 highly shared, low-generation-probability nucleotide sequences to deal with suspected cross-contamination and a sequencing artifact. In a later analysis, a clonal expansion index for each public chain was calculated from normalized within-repertoire ranks of inferred template counts. In a later analysis, generation probabilities were computed with a VDJ recombination model fitted to out-of-frame rearrangements, and the resulting probabilities were checked against IGoR. In a later analysis, hypergeometric tests were used to score TCR-TCR, TCR-HLA and TCR-CMV co-occurrence, with a repertoire-size bias correction applied to TCR pairs. False discovery rates were estimated in a later analysis by permuting HLA or CMV assignments 20 times. In a later analysis, co-occurring TCRs were grouped using DBSCAN, and TCRdist sequence similarity was added for clustering within HLA-allele-positive subsets. For co-occurrence clustering, repertoires with fewer than 30,000 or more than 120,000 public chains were excluded, along with 4 to 6 repertoires with anomalous nucleotide sharing. The clones in this table, taken by TCRdb from immuneACCESS, are in-frame only. Not every clone is retained; where verified, under half of the shortfall comes from an unresolved V gene, and the cause of the rest is unknown. The DNA was the basis for D and trimming; V, J and clone size are from that table. The sample table records approximately 220,000 clones; approximately 70% of these occur just once. The ten largest clones represent 1.8% of the sample.

From its cysteine to its phenylalanine, the CDR3 spans 16 amino acids. Only the CDR3 part of the read is kept: 48 bases, read in frame from the first base. Trimmed from V: 3 bases; trimmed from J: 1 base; junction bases lacking a gene match: 8. CDR1 and CDR2 were assigned from the germline V gene (reference sequence) as SGHNT and YYREEE. For this clone: Its cognate antigen has yet to be identified. Base qualities are not recorded, but no much larger clone differs from it by a single base.

The specimen sequenced was PBMCs. The chain was built from TRBV5-4 and TRBJ2-3; 7 central nucleotides agree with TRBD1. The TCR was taken from a woman in her twenties or thirties in good health and CMV-seronegative. In nucleotides, the sequence is TGTGCCAGCAGCTCTCCGGGACAGCTACGCACAGATACGCAGTATTTT. This gives the protein CASSSPGQLRTDTQYF.